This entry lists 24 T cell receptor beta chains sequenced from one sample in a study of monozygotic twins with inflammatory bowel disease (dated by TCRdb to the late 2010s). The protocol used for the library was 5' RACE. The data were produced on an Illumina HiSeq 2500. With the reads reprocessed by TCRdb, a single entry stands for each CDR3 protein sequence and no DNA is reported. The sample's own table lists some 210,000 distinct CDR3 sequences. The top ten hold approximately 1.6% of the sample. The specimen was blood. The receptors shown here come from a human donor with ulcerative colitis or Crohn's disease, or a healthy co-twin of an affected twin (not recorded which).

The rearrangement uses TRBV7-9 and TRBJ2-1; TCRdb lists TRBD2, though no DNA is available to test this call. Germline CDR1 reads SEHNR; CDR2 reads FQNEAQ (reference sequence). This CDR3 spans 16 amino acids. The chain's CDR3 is CASSKRLAGGYNEQFF. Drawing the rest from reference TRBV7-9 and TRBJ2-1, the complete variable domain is DTGVSQNPRHKITKRGQNVTFRCDPISEHNRLYWYRQTLGQGPEFLTYFQNEAQLEKSRLLSDRFSAERPKGSFSTLEIQRTEQGDSAMYLCASSKRLAGGYNEQFFGPGTRLTVL.

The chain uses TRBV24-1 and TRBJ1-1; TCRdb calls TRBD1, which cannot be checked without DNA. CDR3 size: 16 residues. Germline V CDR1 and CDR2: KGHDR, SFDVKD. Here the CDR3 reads CATSDSRQPMNTEAFF.

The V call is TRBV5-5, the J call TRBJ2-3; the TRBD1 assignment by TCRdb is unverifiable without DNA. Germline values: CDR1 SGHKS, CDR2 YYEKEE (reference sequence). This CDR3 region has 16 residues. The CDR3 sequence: CASSQGQGGVADTQYF.

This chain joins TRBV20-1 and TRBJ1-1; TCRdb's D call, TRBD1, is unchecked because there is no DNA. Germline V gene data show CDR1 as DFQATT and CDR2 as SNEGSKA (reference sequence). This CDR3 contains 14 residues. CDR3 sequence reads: CSARYRGLNTEAFF.

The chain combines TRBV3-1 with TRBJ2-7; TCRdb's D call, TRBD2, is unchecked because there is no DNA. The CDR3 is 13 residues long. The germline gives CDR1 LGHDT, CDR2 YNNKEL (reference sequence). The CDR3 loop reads CASSQAPIADLDF.

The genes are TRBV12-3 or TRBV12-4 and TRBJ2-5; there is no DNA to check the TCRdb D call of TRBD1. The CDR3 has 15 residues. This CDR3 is CASSAGGTGQETQYF.

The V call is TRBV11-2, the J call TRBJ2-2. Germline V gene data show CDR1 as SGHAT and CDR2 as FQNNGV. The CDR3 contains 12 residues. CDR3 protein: CASNVATGELFF.

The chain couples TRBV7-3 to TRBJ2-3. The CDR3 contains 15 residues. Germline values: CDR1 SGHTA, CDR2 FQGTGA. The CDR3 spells CASSLAVGSTDTQYF.

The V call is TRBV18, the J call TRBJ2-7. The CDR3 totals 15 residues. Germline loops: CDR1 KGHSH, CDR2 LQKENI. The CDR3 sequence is CASSPNYAGTYEQYF.

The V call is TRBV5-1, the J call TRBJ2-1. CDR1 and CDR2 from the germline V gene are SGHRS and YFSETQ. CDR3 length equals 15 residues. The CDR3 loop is CASSLQSDSYNEQFF.

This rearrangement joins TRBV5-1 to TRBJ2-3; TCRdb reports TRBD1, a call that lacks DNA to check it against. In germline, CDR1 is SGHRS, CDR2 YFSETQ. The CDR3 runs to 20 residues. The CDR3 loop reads CASSPIGRTPTARVTDTQYF.

The CDR3 sequence: CASSPWVGGNNEQFF. The V and J genes are TRBV7-2 and TRBJ2-1; TCRdb reports TRBD1, a call that lacks DNA to check it against. There are 15 residues in the CDR3. Germline-derived CDR1 and CDR2 are SGHTA and FQGNSA.

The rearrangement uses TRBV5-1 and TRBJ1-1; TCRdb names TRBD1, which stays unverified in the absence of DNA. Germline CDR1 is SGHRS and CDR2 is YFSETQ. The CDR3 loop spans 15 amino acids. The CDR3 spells CASSLVGIGNTEAFF.

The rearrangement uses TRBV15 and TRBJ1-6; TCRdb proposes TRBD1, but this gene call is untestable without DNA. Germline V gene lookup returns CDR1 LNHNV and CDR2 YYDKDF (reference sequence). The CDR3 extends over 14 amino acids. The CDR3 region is CATSRPNRESPLHF.

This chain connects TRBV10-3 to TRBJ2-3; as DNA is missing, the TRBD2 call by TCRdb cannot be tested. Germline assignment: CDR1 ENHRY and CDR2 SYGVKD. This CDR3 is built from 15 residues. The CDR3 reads CATKGLAGLTDTQYF.

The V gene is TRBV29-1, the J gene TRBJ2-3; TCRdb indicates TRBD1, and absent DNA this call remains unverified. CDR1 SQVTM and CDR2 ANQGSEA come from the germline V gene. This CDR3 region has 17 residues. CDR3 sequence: CSVVFGGAGGPTDTQYF.

The CDR3: CSARDEGYQPQHF. The chain joins TRBV20-1 to TRBJ1-5. The length of the CDR3 is 13 residues. Germline V lookup: CDR1 DFQATT, CDR2 SNEGSKA (reference sequence).

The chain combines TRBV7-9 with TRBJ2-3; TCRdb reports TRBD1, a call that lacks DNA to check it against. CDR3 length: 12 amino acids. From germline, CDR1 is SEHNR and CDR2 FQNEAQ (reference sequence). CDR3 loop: CASSLTPSTQYF.

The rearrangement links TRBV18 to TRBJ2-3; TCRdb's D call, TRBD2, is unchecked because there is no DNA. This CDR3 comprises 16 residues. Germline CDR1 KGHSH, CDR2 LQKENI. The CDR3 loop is CASSPPSGGLQDTQYF.

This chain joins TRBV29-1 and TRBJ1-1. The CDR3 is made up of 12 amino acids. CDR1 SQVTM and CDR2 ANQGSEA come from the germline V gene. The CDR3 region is CSVEGENTEAFF. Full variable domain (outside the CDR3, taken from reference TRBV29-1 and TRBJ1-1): SAVISQKPSRDICQRGTSLTIQCQVDSQVTMMFWYRQQPGQSLTLIATANQGSEATYESGFVIDKFPISRPNLTFSTLTVSNMSPEDSSIYLCSVEGENTEAFFGQGTRLTVV.

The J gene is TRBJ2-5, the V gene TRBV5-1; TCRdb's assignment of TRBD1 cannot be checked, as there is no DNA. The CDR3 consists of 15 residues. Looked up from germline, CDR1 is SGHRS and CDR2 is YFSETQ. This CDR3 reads CASSRTGMYQETQYF. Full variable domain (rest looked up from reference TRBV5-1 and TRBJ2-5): KAGVTQTPRYLIKTRGQQVTLSCSPISGHRSVSWYQQTPGQGLQFLFEYFSETQRNKGNFPGRFSGRQFSNSRSEMNVSTLELGDSALYLCASSRTGMYQETQYFGPGTRLLVL.

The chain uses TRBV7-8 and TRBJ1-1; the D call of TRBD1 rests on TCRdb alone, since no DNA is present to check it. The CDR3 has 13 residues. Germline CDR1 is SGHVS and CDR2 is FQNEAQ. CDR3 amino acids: CASSSGVNTEAFF.

CDR3 sequence reads: CASSPAGTGAYNEQFF. This rearrangement joins TRBV5-6 to TRBJ2-1; TCRdb's D gene call, TRBD1, goes unchecked for lack of DNA. There are 16 residues in the CDR3. CDR1 and CDR2 (germline): SGHDT, YYEEEE.

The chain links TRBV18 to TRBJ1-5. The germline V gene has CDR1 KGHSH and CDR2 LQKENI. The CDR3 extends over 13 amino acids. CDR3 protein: CASSRGNHQPQHF.